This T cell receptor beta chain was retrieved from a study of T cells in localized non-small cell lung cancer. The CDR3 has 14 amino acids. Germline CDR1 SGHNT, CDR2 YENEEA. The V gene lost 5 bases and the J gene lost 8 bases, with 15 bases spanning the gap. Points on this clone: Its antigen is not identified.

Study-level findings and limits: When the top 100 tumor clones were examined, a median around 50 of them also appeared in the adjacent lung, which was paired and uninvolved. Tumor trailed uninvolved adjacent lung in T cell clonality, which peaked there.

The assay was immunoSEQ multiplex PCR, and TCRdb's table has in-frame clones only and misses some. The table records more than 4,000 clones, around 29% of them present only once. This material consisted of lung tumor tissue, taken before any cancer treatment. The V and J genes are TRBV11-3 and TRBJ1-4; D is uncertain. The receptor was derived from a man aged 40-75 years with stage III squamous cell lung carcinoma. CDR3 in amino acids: CASSPEGGWEKLFF. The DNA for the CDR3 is TGTGCCAGCAGCCCAGAAGGTGGTTGGGAAAAACTGTTTTTT.